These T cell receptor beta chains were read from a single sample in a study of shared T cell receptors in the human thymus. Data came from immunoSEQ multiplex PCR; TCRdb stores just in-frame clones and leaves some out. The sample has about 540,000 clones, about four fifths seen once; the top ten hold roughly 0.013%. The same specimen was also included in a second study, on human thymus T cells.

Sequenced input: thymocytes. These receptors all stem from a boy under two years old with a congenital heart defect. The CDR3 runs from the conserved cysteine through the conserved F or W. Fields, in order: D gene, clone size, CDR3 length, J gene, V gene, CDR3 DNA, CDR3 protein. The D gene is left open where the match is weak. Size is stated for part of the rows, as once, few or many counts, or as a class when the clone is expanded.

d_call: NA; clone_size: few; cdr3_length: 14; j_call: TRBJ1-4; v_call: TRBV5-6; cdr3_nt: TGTGCCAGCAGCTTGGGAGGGAAGGGAGAAAAACTGTTTTTT; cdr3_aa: CASSLGGKGEKLFF
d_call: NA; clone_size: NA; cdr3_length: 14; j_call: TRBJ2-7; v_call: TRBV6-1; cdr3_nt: TGTGCCAGCAGTGAAACAACAGGGTTCAACGAGCAGTACTTC; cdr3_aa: CASSETTGFNEQYF
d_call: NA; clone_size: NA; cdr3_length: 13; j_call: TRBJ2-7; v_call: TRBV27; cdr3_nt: TGTGCCAGCAGCCTGCGGCGGCCCTACGAGCAGTACTTC; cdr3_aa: CASSLRRPYEQYF
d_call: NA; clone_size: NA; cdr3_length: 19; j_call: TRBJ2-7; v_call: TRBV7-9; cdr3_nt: TGTGCCAGCAGCTTAGGTATCGCATTCGACAGGCCGCTACTAGGGGAGCAGTACTTC; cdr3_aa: CASSLGIAFDRPLLGEQYF
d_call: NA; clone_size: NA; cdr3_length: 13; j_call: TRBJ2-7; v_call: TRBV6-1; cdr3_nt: TGTGCCAGCAGTCAGACACCCTCCTACGAGCAGTACTTC; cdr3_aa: CASSQTPSYEQYF
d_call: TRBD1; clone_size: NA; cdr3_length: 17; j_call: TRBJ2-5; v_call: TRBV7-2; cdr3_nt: TGTGCCAGCAGCTTAGGGGCCCGGGACAGGGACCAAGAGACCCAGTACTTC; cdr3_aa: CASSLGARDRDQETQYF
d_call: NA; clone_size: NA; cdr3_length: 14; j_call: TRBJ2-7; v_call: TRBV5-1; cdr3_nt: TGCGCCAGCAGCTTGGGGCCCCGAGCGAACGAGCAGTACTTC; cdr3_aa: CASSLGPRANEQYF
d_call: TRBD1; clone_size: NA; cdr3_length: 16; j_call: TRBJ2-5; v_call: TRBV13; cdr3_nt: TGTGCCAGCAGCCCCCGGTGGACAGGGGTGAGAGAGACCCAGTACTTC; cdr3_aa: CASSPRWTGVRETQYF
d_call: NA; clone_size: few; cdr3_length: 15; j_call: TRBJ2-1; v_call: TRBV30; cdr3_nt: TGTGCCTGGAGCCTACCCCAAATCTCCTACAATGAGCAGTTCTTC; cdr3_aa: CAWSLPQISYNEQFF
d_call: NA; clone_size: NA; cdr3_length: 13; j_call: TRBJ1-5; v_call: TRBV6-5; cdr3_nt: TGTGCCAGCAGTTACGGCAGCAATCAGCCCCAGCATTTT; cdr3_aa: CASSYGSNQPQHF
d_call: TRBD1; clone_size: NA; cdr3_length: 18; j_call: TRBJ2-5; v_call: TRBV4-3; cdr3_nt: TGCGCCAGCAGCCATGTTAAACCGGGACAGGGGACCCAAGAGACCCAGTACTTC; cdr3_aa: CASSHVKPGQGTQETQYF
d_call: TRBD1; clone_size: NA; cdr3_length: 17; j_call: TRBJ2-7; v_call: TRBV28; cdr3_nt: TGTGCCAGCAGTATACCGGGGACAGGATCGTTCACCTACGAGCAGTACTTC; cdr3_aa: CASSIPGTGSFTYEQYF
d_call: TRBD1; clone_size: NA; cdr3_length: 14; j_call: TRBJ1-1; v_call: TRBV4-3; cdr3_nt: TGCGCCAGCAGCCAAGACAGGGGGGAAACTGAAGCTTTCTTT; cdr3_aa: CASSQDRGETEAFF
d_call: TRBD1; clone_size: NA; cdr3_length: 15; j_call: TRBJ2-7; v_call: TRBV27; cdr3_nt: TGTGCCAGCAGTTTAGGGGACAGGTTCCCCTACGAGCAGTACTTC; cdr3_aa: CASSLGDRFPYEQYF
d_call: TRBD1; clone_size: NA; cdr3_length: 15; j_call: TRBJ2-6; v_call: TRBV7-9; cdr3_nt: TGCGTACTTTACAGGGGTCCATCTGGGGCCAACGTCCTGACTTTC; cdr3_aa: CVLYRGPSGANVLTF
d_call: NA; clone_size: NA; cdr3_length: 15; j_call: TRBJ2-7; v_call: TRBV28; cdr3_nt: TGTGCCAGCAGTTTGGGCCCCTCTTTGGCCCACGAGCAGTACTTC; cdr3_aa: CASSLGPSLAHEQYF
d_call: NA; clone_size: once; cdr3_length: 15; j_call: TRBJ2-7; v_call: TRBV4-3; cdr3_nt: TGCGCCAGCAGCCAAGTGATGACTACCATCTACGAGCAGTACTTC; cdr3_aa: CASSQVMTTIYEQYF
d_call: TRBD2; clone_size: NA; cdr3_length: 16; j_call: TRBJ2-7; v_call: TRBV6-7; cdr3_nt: TGTGCCAGCAGTTACTCTATGGGACTAGCGGATCACGAGCAGTACTTC; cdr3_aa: CASSYSMGLADHEQYF
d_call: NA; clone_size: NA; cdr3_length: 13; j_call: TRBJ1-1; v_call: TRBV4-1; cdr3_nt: TGCGCCAGCAGCCAAGTAAGAGGTGACGAAGCTTTCTTT; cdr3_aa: CASSQVRGDEAFF
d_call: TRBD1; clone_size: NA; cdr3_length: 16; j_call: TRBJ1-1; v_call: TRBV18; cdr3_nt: TGTGCCAGCTCACCACCGAGACAGGGGCAGAACACTGAAGCTTTCTTT; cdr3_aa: CASSPPRQGQNTEAFF
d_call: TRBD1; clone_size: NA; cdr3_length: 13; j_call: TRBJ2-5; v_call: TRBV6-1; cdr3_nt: TGTGCCAGCAGCCGACAGGGAGAAGAGACCCAGTACTTC; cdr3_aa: CASSRQGEETQYF
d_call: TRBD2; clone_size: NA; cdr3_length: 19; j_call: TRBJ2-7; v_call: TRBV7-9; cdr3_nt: TGTGCCAGCAGCCACCCTACTAGCGGGAGAAAACGGTCCCACTGCGAGCAGTACTTC; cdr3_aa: CASSHPTSGRKRSHCEQYF
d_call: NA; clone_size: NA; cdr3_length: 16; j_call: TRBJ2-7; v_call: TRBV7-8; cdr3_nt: TGTGCCAGCAGCTTAGAAGACAGTACTCAGTCCTACGAGCAGTACTTC; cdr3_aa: CASSLEDSTQSYEQYF
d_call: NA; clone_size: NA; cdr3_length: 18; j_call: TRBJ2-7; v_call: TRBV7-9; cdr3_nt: TGTGCCAGCAGCTTAGGACAGTCCCCCTCTCATCGGTCCTACGAGCAGTACTTC; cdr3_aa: CASSLGQSPSHRSYEQYF
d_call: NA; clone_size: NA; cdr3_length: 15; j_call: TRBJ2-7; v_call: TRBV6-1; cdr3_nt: TGTGCCAGCAGTGCAGTCTACCAGGGAGGCTACGAGCAGTACTTC; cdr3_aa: CASSAVYQGGYEQYF
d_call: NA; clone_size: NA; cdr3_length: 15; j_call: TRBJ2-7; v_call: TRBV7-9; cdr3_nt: TGTGCCAGCAGCTTAGCGGGCAGGGCTGGCGACGAGCAGTACTTC; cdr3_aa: CASSLAGRAGDEQYF
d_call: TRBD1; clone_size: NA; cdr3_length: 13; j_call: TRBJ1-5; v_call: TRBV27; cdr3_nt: TGTGCCAGCAGTTTCCAGGGGGAACAGCCCCAGCATTTT; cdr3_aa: CASSFQGEQPQHF
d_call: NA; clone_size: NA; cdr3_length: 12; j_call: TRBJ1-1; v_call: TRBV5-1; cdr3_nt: TGCGCCAGCAGCTTGGAGAGGACTGAAGCTTTCTTT; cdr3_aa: CASSLERTEAFF
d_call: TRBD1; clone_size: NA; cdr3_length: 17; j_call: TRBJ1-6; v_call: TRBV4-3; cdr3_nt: TGCGCCAGCAGCCGTAACCGGGACAGCTCCTATAATTCACCCCTCCACTTT; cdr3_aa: CASSRNRDSSYNSPLHF